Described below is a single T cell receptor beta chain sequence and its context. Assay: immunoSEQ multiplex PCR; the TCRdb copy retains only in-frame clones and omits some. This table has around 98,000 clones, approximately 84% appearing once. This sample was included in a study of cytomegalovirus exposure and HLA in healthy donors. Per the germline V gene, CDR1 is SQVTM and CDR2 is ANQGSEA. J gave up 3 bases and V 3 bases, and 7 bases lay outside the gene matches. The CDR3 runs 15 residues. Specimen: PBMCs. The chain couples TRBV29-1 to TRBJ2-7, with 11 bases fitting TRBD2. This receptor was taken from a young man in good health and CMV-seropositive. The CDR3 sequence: CSVEVGTSGYYEQYF. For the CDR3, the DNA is TGCAGCGTTGAGGTTGGGACTAGCGGATACTACGAGCAGTACTTC.